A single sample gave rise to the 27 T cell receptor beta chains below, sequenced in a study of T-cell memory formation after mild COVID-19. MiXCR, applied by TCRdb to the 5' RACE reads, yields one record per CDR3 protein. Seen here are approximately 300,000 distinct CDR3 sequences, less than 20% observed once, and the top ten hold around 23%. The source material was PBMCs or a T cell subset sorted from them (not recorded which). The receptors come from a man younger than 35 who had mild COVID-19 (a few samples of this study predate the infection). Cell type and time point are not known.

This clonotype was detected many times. This CDR3 reads CASSPGLADYNEQFF. The CDR3 coding sequence is TGTGCCAGCAGCCCGGGACTAGCGGATTACAATGAGCAGTTCTTC. This chain uses TRBV11-2 with TRBJ2-1; 11 positions agree with TRBD2. This CDR3 is built from 15 residues. After removal of 5 bases from V and 4 bases from J, the junction contained 4 bases not matched to a gene. CDR1 SGHAT and CDR2 FQNNGV come from the germline V gene.

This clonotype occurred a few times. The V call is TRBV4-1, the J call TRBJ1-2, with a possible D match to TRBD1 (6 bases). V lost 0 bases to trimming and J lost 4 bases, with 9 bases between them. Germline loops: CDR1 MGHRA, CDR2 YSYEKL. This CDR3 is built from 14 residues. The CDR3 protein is CASSQEGARYGYTF. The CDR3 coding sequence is TGCGCCAGCAGCCAAGAGGGGGCCCGCTATGGCTACACCTTC.

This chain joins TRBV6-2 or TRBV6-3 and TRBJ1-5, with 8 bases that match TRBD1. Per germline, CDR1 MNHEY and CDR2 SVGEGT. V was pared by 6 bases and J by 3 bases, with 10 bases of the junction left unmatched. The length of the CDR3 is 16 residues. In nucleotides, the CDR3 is TGTGCCAGCAGCGGAGGTGGACAGGGTACCAATCAGCCCCAGCATTTT. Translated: CASSGGGQGTNQPQHF.

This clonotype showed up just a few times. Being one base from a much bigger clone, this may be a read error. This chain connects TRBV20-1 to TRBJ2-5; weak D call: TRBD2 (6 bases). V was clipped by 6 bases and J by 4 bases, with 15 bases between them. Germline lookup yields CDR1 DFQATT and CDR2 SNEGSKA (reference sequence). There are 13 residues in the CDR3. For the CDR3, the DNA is TGCAGTGCCTTGATCCGGGGAGGAGAGACCCAGTACTTC. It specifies CSALIRGGETQYF.

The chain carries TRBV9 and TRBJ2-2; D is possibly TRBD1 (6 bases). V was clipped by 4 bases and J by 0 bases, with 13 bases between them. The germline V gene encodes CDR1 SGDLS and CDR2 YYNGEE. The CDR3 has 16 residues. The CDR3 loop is CASSIRQAPNTGELFF. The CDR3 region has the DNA TGTGCCAGCAGCATCCGACAGGCTCCGAACACCGGGGAGCTGTTTTTT.

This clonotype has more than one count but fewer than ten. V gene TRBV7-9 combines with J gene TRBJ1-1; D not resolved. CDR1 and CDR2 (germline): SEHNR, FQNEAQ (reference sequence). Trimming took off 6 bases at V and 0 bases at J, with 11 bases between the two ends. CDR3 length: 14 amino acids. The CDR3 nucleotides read TGTGCCAGCAGTTCCAGACACTTGAACACTGAAGCTTTCTTT. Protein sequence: CASSSRHLNTEAFF. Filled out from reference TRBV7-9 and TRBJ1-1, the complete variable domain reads DTGVSQNPRHKITKRGQNVTFRCDPISEHNRLYWYRQTLGQGPEFLTYFQNEAQLEKSRLLSDRFSAERPKGSFSTLEIQRTEQGDSAMYLCASSSRHLNTEAFFGQGTRLTVV.

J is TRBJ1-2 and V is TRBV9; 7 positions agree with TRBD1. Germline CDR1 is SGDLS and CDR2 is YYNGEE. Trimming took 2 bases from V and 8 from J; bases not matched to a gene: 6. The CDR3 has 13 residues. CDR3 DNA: TGTGCCAGCAGCGTTGGGACAGTCGGAGGCTACACCTTC. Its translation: CASSVGTVGGYTF.

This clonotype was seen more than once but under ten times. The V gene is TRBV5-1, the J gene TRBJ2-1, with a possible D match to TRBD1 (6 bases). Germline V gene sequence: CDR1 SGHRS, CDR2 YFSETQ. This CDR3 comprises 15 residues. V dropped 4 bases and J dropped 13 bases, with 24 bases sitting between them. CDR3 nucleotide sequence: TGCGCCAGCAGCGCCGGATCACGGGGTGGGGGCCTTCAGTTCTTC. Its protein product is CASSAGSRGGGLQFF.

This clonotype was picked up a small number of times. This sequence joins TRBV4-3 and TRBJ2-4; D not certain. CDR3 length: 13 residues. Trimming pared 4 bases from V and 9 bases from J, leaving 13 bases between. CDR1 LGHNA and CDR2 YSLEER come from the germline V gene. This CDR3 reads CASSPQNLGIQYF. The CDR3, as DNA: TGCGCCAGCAGCCCCCAGAACTTGGGCATTCAGTACTTC.

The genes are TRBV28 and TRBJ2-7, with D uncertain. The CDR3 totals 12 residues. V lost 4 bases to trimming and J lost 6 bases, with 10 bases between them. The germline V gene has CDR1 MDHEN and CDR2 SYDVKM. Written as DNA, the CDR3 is TGTGCCAGCAGTTCCCAGTTAGGCGAGCAGTACGTC. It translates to CASSSQLGEQYV.

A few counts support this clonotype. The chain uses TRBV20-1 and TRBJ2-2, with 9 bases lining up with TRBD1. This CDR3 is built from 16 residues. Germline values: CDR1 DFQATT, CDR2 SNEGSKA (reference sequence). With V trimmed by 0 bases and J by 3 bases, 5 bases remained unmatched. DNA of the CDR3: TGCAGTGCTAGAGATGGGACAGGGCGGTACACCGGGGAGCTGTTTTTT. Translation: CSARDGTGRYTGELFF.

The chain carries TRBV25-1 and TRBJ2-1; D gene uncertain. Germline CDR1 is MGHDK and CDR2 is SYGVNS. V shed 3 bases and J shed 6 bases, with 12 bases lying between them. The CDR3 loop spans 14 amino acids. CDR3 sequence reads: CASSDPGRINEQFF. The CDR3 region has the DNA TGTGCCAGCAGTGACCCCGGACGGATCAATGAGCAGTTCTTC.

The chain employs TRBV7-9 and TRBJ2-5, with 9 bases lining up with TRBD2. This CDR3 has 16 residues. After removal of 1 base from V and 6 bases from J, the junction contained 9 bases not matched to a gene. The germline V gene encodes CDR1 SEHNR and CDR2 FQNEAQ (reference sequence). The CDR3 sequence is CASSLVAGGHTKTQYF. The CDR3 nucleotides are TGTGCCAGCAGCTTAGTGGCGGGGGGGCACACGAAGACCCAGTACTTC.

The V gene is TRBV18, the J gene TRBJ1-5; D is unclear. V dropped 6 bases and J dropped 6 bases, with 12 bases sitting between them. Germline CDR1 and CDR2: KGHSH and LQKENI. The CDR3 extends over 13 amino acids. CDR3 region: CASSPLEGQPQHF. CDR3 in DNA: TGTGCCAGCTCGCCTCTGGAAGGTCAGCCCCAGCATTTT.

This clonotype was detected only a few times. The CDR3 sequence is CASSMTSGGSYEQYF. The DNA for the CDR3 is TGTGCCAGTAGTATGACTAGCGGGGGGTCCTACGAGCAGTACTTC. The chain carries TRBV19 and TRBJ2-7; 13 bases are a match to TRBD2. The CDR3 is 15 amino acids. Trimming cost V 3 bases and J 1 base; bases outside gene matches: 0. The germline V gene encodes CDR1 LNHDA and CDR2 SQIVND (reference sequence).

As DNA, the CDR3 is TGCGCCAGCAGCCTCCGAGCGGGGGAGACAGATACGCAGTATTTT. Translating it yields CASSLRAGETDTQYF. The rearrangement uses TRBV5-1 and TRBJ2-3; TRBD2 agrees at 8 bases. With V trimmed by 4 bases and J by 3 bases, 7 bases remained unmatched. The CDR3 covers 15 residues. Germline V gene sequence: CDR1 SGHRS, CDR2 YFSETQ.

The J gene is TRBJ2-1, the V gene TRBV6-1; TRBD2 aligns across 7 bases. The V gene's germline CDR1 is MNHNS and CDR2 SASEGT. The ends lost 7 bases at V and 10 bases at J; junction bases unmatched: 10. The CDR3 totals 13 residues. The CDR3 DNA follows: TGTGCCAGCATCAGAACGGGGGGAGGCGAGCAGTTCTTC. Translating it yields CASIRTGGGEQFF.

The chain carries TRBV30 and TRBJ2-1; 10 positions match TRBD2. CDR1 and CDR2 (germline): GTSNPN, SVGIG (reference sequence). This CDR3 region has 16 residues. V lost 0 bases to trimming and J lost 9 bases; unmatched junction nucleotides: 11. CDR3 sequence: CAWSVRQRGGLTEQFF. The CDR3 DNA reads TGTGCCTGGAGTGTACGTCAGCGGGGGGGCCTTACTGAGCAGTTCTTC.

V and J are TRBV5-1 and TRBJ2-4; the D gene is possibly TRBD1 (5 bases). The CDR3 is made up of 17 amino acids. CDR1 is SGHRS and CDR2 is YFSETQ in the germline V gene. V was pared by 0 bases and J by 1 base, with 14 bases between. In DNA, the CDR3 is TGCGCCAGCAGCTTGGCTACGTTCAGGGTGGCCAAAAACATTCAGTACTTC. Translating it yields CASSLATFRVAKNIQYF.

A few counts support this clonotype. The CDR3 reads CASSRTAVAKNIQYF. CDR3 nucleotide sequence: TGTGCCAGCAGTCGGACTGCAGTAGCCAAAAACATTCAGTACTTC. V and J are TRBV6-5 and TRBJ2-4; a possible D gene is TRBD2 (5 bases). This CDR3 is 15 amino acids long. With 5 bases removed from V and 0 bases from J, the gap between germline ends came to 11 bases. CDR1 and CDR2 (germline): MNHEY, SVGAGI.

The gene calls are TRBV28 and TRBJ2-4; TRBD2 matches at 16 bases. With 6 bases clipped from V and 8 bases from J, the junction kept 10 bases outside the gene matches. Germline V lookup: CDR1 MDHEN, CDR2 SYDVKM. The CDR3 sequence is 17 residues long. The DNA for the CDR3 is TGTGCCAGCAGCACCGGGACTAGCGGGGGGGGCCGAGACATTCAGTACTTC. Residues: CASSTGTSGGGRDIQYF. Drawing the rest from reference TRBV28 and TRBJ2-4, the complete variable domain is DVKVTQSSRYLVKRTGEKVFLECVQDMDHENMFWYRQDPGLGLRLIYFSYDVKMKEKGDIPEGYSVSREKKERFSLILESASTNQTSMYLCASSTGTSGGGRDIQYFGAGTRLSVL.

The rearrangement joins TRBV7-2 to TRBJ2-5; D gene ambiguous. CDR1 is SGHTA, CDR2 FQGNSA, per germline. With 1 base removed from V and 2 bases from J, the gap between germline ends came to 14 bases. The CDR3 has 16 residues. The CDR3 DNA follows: TGTGCCAGCAGCTTAGGCCCGCCGGCCCCACAAGAGACCCAGTACTTC. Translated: CASSLGPPAPQETQYF.

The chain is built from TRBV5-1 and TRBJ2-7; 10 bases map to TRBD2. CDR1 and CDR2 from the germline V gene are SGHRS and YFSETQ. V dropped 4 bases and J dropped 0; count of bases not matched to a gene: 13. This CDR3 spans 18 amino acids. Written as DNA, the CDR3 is TGCGCCAGCAGCGAAGAAGTATGGACTAGCGGCAGCTCCTACGAGCAGTACTTC. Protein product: CASSEEVWTSGSSYEQYF.

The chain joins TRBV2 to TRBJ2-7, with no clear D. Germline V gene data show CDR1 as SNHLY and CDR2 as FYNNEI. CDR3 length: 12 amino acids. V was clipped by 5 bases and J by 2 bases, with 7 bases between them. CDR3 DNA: TGTGCCAGCAGTCGACGGGCCTACGAGCAGTACTTC. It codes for CASSRRAYEQYF.

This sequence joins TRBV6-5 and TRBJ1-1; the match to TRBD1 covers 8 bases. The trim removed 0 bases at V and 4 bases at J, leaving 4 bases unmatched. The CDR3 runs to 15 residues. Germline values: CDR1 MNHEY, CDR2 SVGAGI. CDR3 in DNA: TGTGCCAGCAGTTACTCGAAAACAGGGGGCACTGAAGCTTTCTTT. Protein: CASSYSKTGGTEAFF.

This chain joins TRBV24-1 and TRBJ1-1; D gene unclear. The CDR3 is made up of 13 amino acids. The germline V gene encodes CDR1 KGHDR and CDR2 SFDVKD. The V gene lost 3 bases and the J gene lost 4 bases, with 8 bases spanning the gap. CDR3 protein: CATSDGVATEAFF. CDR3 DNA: TGTGCCACCAGTGATGGTGTCGCCACTGAAGCTTTCTTT.

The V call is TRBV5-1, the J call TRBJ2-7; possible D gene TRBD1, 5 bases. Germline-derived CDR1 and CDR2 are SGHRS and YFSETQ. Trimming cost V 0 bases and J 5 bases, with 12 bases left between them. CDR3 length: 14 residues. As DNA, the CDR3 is TGCGCCAGCAGCTTGGCCACAAGGGGCAACGAGCAGTACTTC. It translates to CASSLATRGNEQYF.